These 15 T cell receptor beta chains came from one sample sequenced in a study of CD8 T cells in ankylosing spondylitis. TCRdb redid the calling of the 5' RACE reads with MiXCR, one entry per CDR3 protein. The top ten hold around 2.6% of the sample, which has about 250,000 distinct CDR3 sequences, under 12% seen once. The specimen sequenced was blood, either unsorted or a sorted T cell fraction (not recorded which). These receptors were taken from a male donor with ankylosing spondylitis or in good health (not recorded which).

This clonotype was picked up a small number of times. The V call is TRBV20-1, the J call TRBJ2-1, with D perhaps matching TRBD2 (5 bases). V was shortened by 4 bases and J by 7 bases, with 20 bases between the two germline ends. CDR3 length: 15 amino acids. In germline, CDR1 is DFQATT, CDR2 SNEGSKA (reference sequence). The DNA of the CDR3 is TGCAGTGCTATGATCCTAGCCGCGGCCCCAAATGAGCAGTTCTTC. Translating it yields CSAMILAAAPNEQFF.

This clonotype has only one observation. The rearrangement uses TRBV9 and TRBJ1-3; perhaps TRBD1 as D (6 bases). Trimming took 0 bases from V and 4 from J, leaving 14 bases between them. Germline V gene data show CDR1 as SGDLS and CDR2 as YYNGEE. This CDR3 comprises 16 residues. This CDR3 reads CASSVEGGSRGNTIYF. The CDR3 coding sequence is TGTGCCAGCAGCGTAGAGGGGGGTTCGAGAGGAAACACCATATATTTT.

This clonotype was counted ten times or more. J is TRBJ2-2 and V is TRBV5-1; 9 bases are shared with TRBD2. This CDR3 has 16 amino acids. After removal of 4 bases from V and 5 bases from J, the junction contained 9 bases not matched to a gene. Germline V CDR1 and CDR2: SGHRS, YFSETQ. CDR3 nucleotide sequence: TGCGCCAGCAGCCCGACGGAGCGGGAGGATACCGGGGAGCTGTTTTTT. This sequence encodes CASSPTEREDTGELFF.

This clonotype appeared many times. The CDR3 loop is CSARDGTPGETQYF. CDR3 nucleotides: TGCAGTGCTAGAGATGGCACACCTGGGGAGACCCAGTACTTC. The rearrangement uses TRBV20-1 and TRBJ2-5; D remains ambiguous. This CDR3 comprises 14 residues. Germline V lookup: CDR1 DFQATT, CDR2 SNEGSKA (reference sequence). V was shortened by 0 bases and J by 5 bases, with 13 bases between the two germline ends.

This clonotype was observed many times. V usage is TRBV3-1 and J usage is TRBJ2-2, with 8 bases matching TRBD1. The CDR3 is 16 amino acids. CDR1 and CDR2 (germline): LGHDT, YNNKEL (reference sequence). The trim removed 4 bases at V and 1 base at J, leaving 5 bases unmatched. CDR3 amino acids: CASSRTGILNTGELFF. In DNA, the CDR3 is TGTGCCAGCAGCCGGACAGGGATTTTGAACACCGGGGAGCTGTTTTTT.

This clonotype was seen repeatedly, ten times or more. The chain carries TRBV20-1 and TRBJ2-7; weak D call: TRBD1 (5 bases). V was shortened by 4 bases and J by 3 bases, with 10 bases between the two germline ends. The CDR3 totals 12 residues. CDR1 and CDR2 from the germline V gene are DFQATT and SNEGSKA (reference sequence). DNA for the CDR3: TGCAGTGCTATGCAGGGCGGCTACGAGCAGTACTTC. Residues: CSAMQGGYEQYF.

This clonotype appeared many times. The chain employs TRBV5-1 and TRBJ2-2, with TRBD2 matching 8 bases. CDR3 size: 16 residues. The germline V gene encodes CDR1 SGHRS and CDR2 YFSETQ. V lost 8 bases and J lost 4; bases outside the gene matches: 13. CDR3 in amino acids: CARAPPGTRFTGELFF. In nucleotides, the CDR3 is TGCGCCAGAGCCCCGCCCGGGACTAGGTTCACCGGGGAGCTGTTTTTT.

This clonotype was detected ten times or more. The chain uses TRBV20-1 and TRBJ2-3; D is possibly TRBD2 (5 bases). Between the trimmed V and J ends, which lost 2 bases and 1 base, there was a span of 13 bases. There are 15 residues in the CDR3. Germline CDR1 and CDR2: DFQATT and SNEGSKA (reference sequence). CDR3 nucleotides: TGCAGTGCTAGATACTCCGGGATCGGCACAGATACGCAGTATTTT. Its translation is CSARYSGIGTDTQYF.

This clonotype was observed many times. This rearrangement joins TRBV5-1 to TRBJ2-7, with 11 bases lining up with TRBD2. The CDR3 loop spans 15 amino acids. Germline CDR1 reads SGHRS; CDR2 reads YFSETQ. V lost 4 bases to trimming and J lost 4 bases; unmatched junction nucleotides: 7. The chain's CDR3 is CASSPDSGRAYEQYF. In DNA, the CDR3 is TGCGCCAGCAGCCCGGATAGCGGGAGGGCTTACGAGCAGTACTTC.

The chain has TRBV7-9 and TRBJ1-2; D may be TRBD1 (6 bases). This CDR3 has 13 residues. Germline CDR1 and CDR2: SEHNR and FQNEAQ (reference sequence). V dropped 2 bases and J dropped 8 bases, with 12 bases sitting between them. CDR3 coding DNA: TGTGCCAGCAGCTTATCAGGGGTAGACGGCTACACCTTC. It yields the protein CASSLSGVDGYTF.

This clonotype was found many times. V gene TRBV20-1 combines with J gene TRBJ1-1, with D uncertain. Germline-derived CDR1 and CDR2 are DFQATT and SNEGSKA (reference sequence). The CDR3 is 15 residues long. Trimming took off 4 bases at V and 0 bases at J, with 15 bases between the two ends. CDR3 sequence: CSATSLLEVNTEAFF. The CDR3 DNA reads as TGCAGTGCTACCTCTCTTCTAGAGGTGAACACTGAAGCTTTCTTT.

This clonotype showed up many times. The rearrangement uses TRBV30 and TRBJ2-2; 11 nucleotides agree with TRBD2. Germline CDR1 GTSNPN, CDR2 SVGIG (reference sequence). The V and J ends lost 4 bases and 7 bases, in that order; junction bases with no gene match: 8. The CDR3 length is 15 residues. The chain's CDR3 is CAWTKLAGVVGELFF. For the CDR3, the DNA is TGTGCCTGGACCAAACTAGCGGGGGTTGTCGGGGAGCTGTTTTTT.

This clonotype was recorded at least ten times. This sequence joins TRBV10-3 and TRBJ1-2; perhaps TRBD1 as D (6 bases). Trimming took off 9 bases at V and 3 bases at J, with 14 bases between the two ends. Germline values: CDR1 ENHRY, CDR2 SYGVKD. The CDR3 spans 13 residues. CDR3 sequence (DNA): TGTGCCATTACCGGGGGCGCGGACTATGGCTACACCTTC. Translation: CAITGGADYGYTF.

V and J are TRBV12-3 or TRBV12-4 and TRBJ2-5; TRBD1 matches 10 bases. The CDR3 runs to 15 residues. J gave up 5 bases and V 5 bases, and 8 bases lay outside the gene matches. The CDR3 spells CASSPRDRGKETQYF. Here the CDR3 DNA reads TGTGCCAGCAGTCCCCGGGACAGGGGTAAGGAGACCCAGTACTTC.

This clonotype was picked up many times. This rearrangement joins TRBV6-2 or TRBV6-3 to TRBJ1-1; maybe TRBD1 (6 bases). V was shortened by 6 bases and J by 6 bases, with 17 bases between the two germline ends. Germline CDR1 and CDR2: MNHEY and SVGEGT. The CDR3 is 14 residues long. For the CDR3, the DNA is TGTGCCAGCAGGAACGGGGGCCTGAGAGCTGAAGCTTTCTTT. Translation: CASRNGGLRAEAFF.